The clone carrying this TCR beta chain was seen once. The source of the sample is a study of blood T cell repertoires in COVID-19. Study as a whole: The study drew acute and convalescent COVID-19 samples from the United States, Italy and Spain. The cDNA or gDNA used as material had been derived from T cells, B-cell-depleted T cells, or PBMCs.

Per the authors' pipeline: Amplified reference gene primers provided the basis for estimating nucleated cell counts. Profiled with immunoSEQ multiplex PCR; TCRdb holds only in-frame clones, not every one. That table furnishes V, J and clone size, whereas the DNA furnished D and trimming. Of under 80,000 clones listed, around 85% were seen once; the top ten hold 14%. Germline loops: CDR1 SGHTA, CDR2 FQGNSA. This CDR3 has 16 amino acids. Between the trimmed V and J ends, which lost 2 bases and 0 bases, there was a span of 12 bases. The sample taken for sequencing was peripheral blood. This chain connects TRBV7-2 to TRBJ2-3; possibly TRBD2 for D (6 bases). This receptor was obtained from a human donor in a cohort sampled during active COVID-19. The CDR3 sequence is CASSLMGTASTDTQYF. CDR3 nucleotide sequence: TGTGCCAGCAGCTTAATGGGGACTGCAAGCACAGATACGCAGTATTTT.